The next 28 T cell receptor beta chains were all read from a single sample in a study of cytomegalovirus exposure and HLA in healthy donors (dated by TCRdb to about 2017). To prepare the library, the immunoSEQ multiplex PCR assay was applied. The multiplex PCR relied on a mix of 60 forward primers for TCR Vbeta segments and 13 reverse primers for TCR Jbeta segments. Entries here come from immuneACCESS through TCRdb and include only in-frame sequences with V and J called. Some clones fail to appear in such tables; in the studies checked, an unresolved V gene covers under half of the shortfall, and the cause of the remainder is unknown. In this sample the table shows fewer than 180,000 clones, 70% to 80% of which occur a single time. The ten largest clones capture roughly 3.4% of the sample. Material: PBMCs. Receptors originate from a human donor in good health.

The CDR3 DNA reads as TGTGCCAGCTCATCCCGGCCGGGACAGAAGGGGGATGAGCAGTTCTTC. Its translation: CASSSRPGQKGDEQFF. J is TRBJ2-1 and V is TRBV18; TRBD1 aligns across 7 bases. Germline lookup yields CDR1 KGHSH and CDR2 LQKENI. The CDR3 loop spans 16 amino acids. Losses at the gene ends were 5 bases for V and 8 bases for J; bases not matched to a gene: 15.

On this clone: A read error may produce the germline difference seen at one junction end. This chain joins TRBV10-1 and TRBJ2-7; 9 positions agree with TRBD2. The germline V gene has CDR1 WNHNN and CDR2 SYGVQD (reference sequence). This CDR3 has 15 residues. The CDR3 reads CASSDSGRGFYKQYF. As DNA, the CDR3 is TGCGCCAGCAGTGATAGCGGGAGAGGGTTCTACAAGCAGTACTTC.

J is TRBJ1-2 and V is TRBV27; tentative D call: TRBD1 (6 bases). CDR1 is MNHEY, CDR2 SMNVEV, per germline (reference sequence). The CDR3 contains 13 residues. The germline V and J ends were trimmed by 6 bases and 4 bases, with 12 bases remaining between them. The CDR3 DNA reads TGTGCCAGCAGGACGGACAGCACCTATGGCTACACCTTC. It encodes CASRTDSTYGYTF.

V and J are TRBV7-6 and TRBJ1-1; 8 nucleotides line up with TRBD1. The CDR3 is 13 amino acids. Germline values: CDR1 SGHVS, CDR2 FNYEAQ. The J segment lost 6 bases and the V segment lost 0 bases, leaving 0 bases of the junction unmatched. The CDR3 here is CASSLATGAEAFF. The CDR3 DNA follows: TGTGCCAGCAGCTTAGCGACAGGGGCTGAAGCTTTCTTT.

This rearrangement joins TRBV14 to TRBJ2-1; 8 bases align to TRBD2. The CDR3 length is 14 residues. Trimming at V came to 4 bases and at J to 8 bases, leaving 7 bases not matched to a gene. Germline assignment: CDR1 SGHDN and CDR2 FVKESK. In DNA, the CDR3 is TGTGCCAGCAGCCGACTAGCGAATAACGATGAGCAGTTCTTC. Protein product: CASSRLANNDEQFF.

The chain combines TRBV19 with TRBJ2-6; D not certain. In germline, CDR1 is LNHDA, CDR2 SQIVND (reference sequence). This CDR3 contains 15 residues. Trimming removed 6 bases from V and 3 bases from J, with 12 bases in between. CDR3 coding DNA: TGTGCCAGTAGAAGAGGCCTGGGTGGGGCCAACGTCCTGACTTTC. Translation: CASRRGLGGANVLTF.

The chain combines TRBV11-2 with TRBJ1-1, with D hard to call. The germline gives CDR1 SGHAT, CDR2 FQNNGV. This CDR3 has 12 residues. Between the trimmed V and J ends, which lost 6 bases and 2 bases, there was a span of 7 bases. This chain's CDR3 is CASRSVNTEAFF. The DNA of the CDR3 is TGTGCCAGCAGATCGGTTAACACTGAAGCTTTCTTT.

The count of this clone is one. The chain couples TRBV6-5 to TRBJ2-7; TRBD1 matches at 8 bases. There are 13 residues in the CDR3. V trimming: 5 bases; J trimming: 7 bases; junction bases outside the gene matches: 7. Looked up from germline, CDR1 is MNHEY and CDR2 is SVGAGI. The CDR3: CASSRTGLVEQYF. The CDR3 nucleotides read TGTGCCAGCAGTCGGACAGGGTTGGTAGAGCAGTACTTC.

V and J are TRBV6-1 and TRBJ1-1, with D perhaps matching TRBD1 (5 bases). V was pared by 6 bases and J by 5 bases, with 19 bases between. The length of the CDR3 is 15 residues. In germline, CDR1 is MNHNS, CDR2 SASEGT. CDR3 sequence reads: CASREWVWGGTEAFF. The CDR3 DNA reads as TGTGCCAGCAGGGAGTGGGTTTGGGGGGGGACTGAAGCTTTCTTT.

The genes are TRBV6-5 and TRBJ2-7, with a tentative D call TRBD1 (6 bases). In germline, CDR1 is MNHEY, CDR2 SVGAGI. The CDR3 sequence is 14 residues long. V lost 0 bases to trimming and J lost 8 bases, with 14 bases between them. The CDR3 DNA reads TGTGCCAGCAGTTACTCTGGGACAAAGGATAAGCAGTACTTC. Its translation: CASSYSGTKDKQYF.

V is TRBV4-3 and J is TRBJ2-1, with TRBD2 matching 7 bases. V lost 0 bases and J lost 4; bases outside the gene matches: 6. The V gene's germline CDR1 is LGHNA and CDR2 YSLEER. This CDR3 is 16 amino acids long. CDR3 DNA: TGCGCCAGCAGCCAAGATAGCCTAGCGGAGTACAATGAGCAGTTCTTC. Translated, it gives CASSQDSLAEYNEQFF.

The chain employs TRBV2 and TRBJ2-1; D is possibly TRBD1 (6 bases). Trimming shortened V by 0 bases and J by 14 bases, and 17 bases separated the two germline ends. CDR3 length: 14 amino acids. Germline values: CDR1 SNHLY, CDR2 FYNNEI. The CDR3 loop reads CASSEAKGRGDKFF. CDR3 in DNA: TGTGCCAGCAGTGAAGCGAAGGGCAGGGGTGATAAGTTCTTC.

V is TRBV27 and J is TRBJ1-5; possible D gene TRBD1, 5 bases. The CDR3 is made up of 18 amino acids. The germline CDR1 and CDR2 sequences are MNHEY and SMNVEV (reference sequence). The V end was cut by 5 bases, the J end by 5 bases, with 25 bases between. The CDR3 protein is CASSPLVGANMEYQPQHF. The CDR3 coding sequence is TGTGCCAGCAGTCCCCTAGTAGGGGCAAACATGGAATATCAGCCCCAGCATTTT.

This chain connects TRBV13 to TRBJ1-1; 9 bases align to TRBD1. The ends lost 4 bases at V and 1 base at J; junction bases unmatched: 13. The CDR3 covers 18 residues. Looked up from germline, CDR1 is PRHDT and CDR2 is FYEKMQ (reference sequence). The CDR3 is CASSSHRGREYPNTEAFF. The CDR3 DNA is TGTGCCAGCAGCTCGCACAGGGGGCGCGAGTATCCGAACACTGAAGCTTTCTTT.

This chain links TRBV6-1 with TRBJ2-3; 13 nucleotides align to TRBD2. V lost 6 bases to trimming and J lost 2 bases; unmatched junction nucleotides: 2. This CDR3 is built from 15 residues. Germline V gives CDR1 MNHNS, CDR2 SASEGT. Here the CDR3 DNA reads TGTGCCAGCAGCGGACTAGCGGGAGTCACAGATACGCAGTATTTT. As protein: CASSGLAGVTDTQYF.

The genes are TRBV19 and TRBJ1-1; 7 bases align to TRBD1. The J segment lost 1 base and the V segment lost 8 bases, leaving 4 bases of the junction unmatched. Germline V gene sequence: CDR1 LNHDA, CDR2 SQIVND (reference sequence). The length of the CDR3 is 13 residues. CDR3 bases: TGTGCCAGTTGCGACAGGGCGAACACTGAAGCTTTCTTT. It specifies CASCDRANTEAFF. Full variable domain (missing parts from reference TRBV19 and TRBJ1-1): DGGITQSPKYLFRKEGQNVTLSCEQNLNHDAMYWYRQDPGQGLRLIYYSQIVNDFQKGDIAEGYSVSREKKESFPLTVTSAQKNPTAFYLCASCDRANTEAFFGQGTRLTVV.

This chain uses TRBV5-6 with TRBJ2-7, with a tentative D call TRBD2 (5 bases). Germline assignment: CDR1 SGHDT and CDR2 YYEEEE. V was pared by 6 bases and J by 2 bases, with 12 bases between. This CDR3 is built from 13 residues. The CDR3 spells CASTQTGAYEQYF. The CDR3 coding sequence is TGTGCCAGCACCCAGACCGGGGCCTACGAGCAGTACTTC.

The V and J genes are TRBV29-1 and TRBJ2-1, with TRBD2 matching 11 bases. Germline values: CDR1 SQVTM, CDR2 ANQGSEA. CDR3 length equals 14 residues. J lost 7 bases, V lost 7 bases, and 9 bases had no gene match. The chain's CDR3 is CSGLLAGEGNEQFF. In nucleotides, the CDR3 is TGCAGCGGACTACTAGCGGGAGAAGGTAATGAGCAGTTCTTC.

V usage is TRBV7-2 and J usage is TRBJ1-1, with D possibly TRBD1 on 6 matching bases. Germline CDR1 and CDR2: SGHTA and FQGNSA. The CDR3 is 14 amino acids. Between the trimmed V and J ends, which lost 6 bases and 1 base, there was a span of 12 bases. The CDR3 nucleotides read TGTGCCAGCAGTTTCGTGGGGGCGAACACTGAAGCTTTCTTT. It codes for CASSFVGANTEAFF.

This sequence joins TRBV2 and TRBJ1-2; D is uncertain. V dropped 0 bases and J dropped 8 bases, with 10 bases sitting between them. This CDR3 region has 13 residues. CDR1 is SNHLY, CDR2 FYNNEI, per germline. In DNA form, the CDR3 reads TGTGCCAGCAGTGAAGCAGCGCTCTCAGGCTACACCTTC. It codes for CASSEAALSGYTF.

The rearrangement joins TRBV4-2 to TRBJ2-3; 7 bases map to TRBD1. The CDR3 consists of 16 residues. V lost 4 bases to trimming and J lost 2 bases; unmatched junction nucleotides: 9. In germline, CDR1 is LGHNA, CDR2 YNFKEQ. The CDR3 DNA follows: TGTGCCAGCAGCCGAGGGGGCGGCCCTAACACAGATACGCAGTATTTT. As protein: CASSRGGGPNTDTQYF.

J is TRBJ1-5 and V is TRBV19, with 9 nucleotides matching TRBD1. There are 17 residues in the CDR3. V lost 6 bases, J lost 3 bases, and 12 bases stayed unmatched. CDR1 and CDR2 from the germline V gene are LNHDA and SQIVND (reference sequence). The DNA for the CDR3 is TGTGCCAGTAGGCTTCGCCCGGGACAGGGTTTCAATCAGCCCCAGCATTTT. Translating gives CASRLRPGQGFNQPQHF.

The sample holds a few counts of this clone. The chain has TRBV27 and TRBJ2-1, with TRBD2 identical over 8 bases. The CDR3 is made up of 14 amino acids. V trimming: 7 bases; J trimming: 8 bases; junction bases outside the gene matches: 10. CDR1 and CDR2 from the germline V gene are MNHEY and SMNVEV (reference sequence). The CDR3 DNA sequence: TGTGCCAGCAACCAAGCGGGAGATAGGGATGAGCAGTTCTTC. It encodes CASNQAGDRDEQFF.

This clone turned up a few times. The gene calls are TRBV7-9 and TRBJ1-5; D possibly corresponds to TRBD1 (6 bases). Germline V gene lookup returns CDR1 SEHNR and CDR2 FQNEAQ (reference sequence). Between the trimmed V and J ends, which lost 5 bases and 6 bases, there was a span of 14 bases. This CDR3 has 14 residues. CDR3 in amino acids: CASSEGGAGQPQHF. The CDR3 region has the DNA TGTGCCAGCAGCGAGGGGGGGGCGGGTCAGCCCCAGCATTTT.

The chain combines TRBV7-9 with TRBJ1-1, with 7 bases identical to TRBD1. The germline V gene has CDR1 SEHNR and CDR2 FQNEAQ (reference sequence). V trimming: 4 bases; J trimming: 4 bases; junction bases outside the gene matches: 6. This CDR3 has 14 residues. The CDR3 here is CASSSRDSSTEAFF. The DNA of the CDR3 is TGTGCCAGCAGCTCGCGGGACAGCTCCACTGAAGCTTTCTTT.

CDR3 nucleotides: TGTGCCAGCAGCTCGGACCTTGGAGGGACAGATACGCAGTATTTT. Translating it yields CASSSDLGGTDTQYF. V and J are TRBV7-6 and TRBJ2-3, with D perhaps matching TRBD2 (6 bases). CDR3 length: 15 residues. V was trimmed by 4 bases and J by 3 bases, leaving 14 bases between them. CDR1 is SGHVS, CDR2 FNYEAQ, per germline.

The gene calls are TRBV7-2 and TRBJ2-1; possible D gene TRBD1, 5 bases. Per germline, CDR1 SGHTA and CDR2 FQGNSA. The CDR3 sequence is 12 residues long. CDR3 residues: CAAGQNYNEQFF. The CDR3 DNA reads as TGTGCAGCCGGACAAAACTACAATGAGCAGTTCTTC.

V gene TRBV6-4 combines with J gene TRBJ2-1; possible D gene TRBD2, 5 bases. Trimming removed 8 bases from V and 0 bases from J, with 20 bases in between. Germline V gives CDR1 MRHNA, CDR2 SNTAGT. This CDR3 spans 17 amino acids. CDR3 residues: CASSWSLARSSYNEQFF. CDR3 nucleotides: TGTGCCAGCTCATGGAGTTTAGCGAGAAGCTCCTACAATGAGCAGTTCTTC.